One T cell receptor (beta chain) is described in this entry. The antigen is not known. This sample is part of a study of B cell selection in AIRE deficiency. Study results and limitations: TCRbeta-only data showed under 45% of shared healthy Treg sequences in healthy Tconv.

The V gene's germline CDR1 is GTSNPN and CDR2 SVGIG (reference sequence). Deletions cut 1 base from V and 8 bases from J, with 20 bases between. The CDR3 contains 15 residues. Profiled with immunoSEQ multiplex PCR; TCRdb holds only in-frame clones, not every one. The repertoire has roughly 18,000 clones, about 92% of them found once; the top ten carry about 1%. Sorted regulatory T cells were CD4-positive, CD25-high and CD127-low or negative. The receptor comes from a human donor in good health. The V and J genes are TRBV30 and TRBJ1-2; D is undetermined. Material for sequencing was CD4+CD25+ Tregs sorted from PBMCs. CDR3 sequence (DNA): TGTGCCTGGAGTGGATTTGGGGAAGTTTGGACCGGCTACACCTTC. It codes for CAWSGFGEVWTGYTF.